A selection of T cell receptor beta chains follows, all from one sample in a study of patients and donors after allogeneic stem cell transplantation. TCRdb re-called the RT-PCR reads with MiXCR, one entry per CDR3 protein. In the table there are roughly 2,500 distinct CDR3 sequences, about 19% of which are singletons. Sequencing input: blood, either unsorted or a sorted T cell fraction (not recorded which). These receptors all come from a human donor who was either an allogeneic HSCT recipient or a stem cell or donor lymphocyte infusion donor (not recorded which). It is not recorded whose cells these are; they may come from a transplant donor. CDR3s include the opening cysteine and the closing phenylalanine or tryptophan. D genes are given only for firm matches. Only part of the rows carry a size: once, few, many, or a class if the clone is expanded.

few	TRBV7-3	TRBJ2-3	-	TGTGCCAGCAGCTTGGCAGGGCCAGATACGCAGTATTTT	CASSLAGPDTQYF
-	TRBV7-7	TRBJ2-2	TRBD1	TGTGCCAGCGAACAGGGGGCCACCGGGGAGCTGTTTTTT	CASEQGATGELFF
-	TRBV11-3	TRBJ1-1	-	TGTGCCACGAGTGAAGCTTTCTTT	CATSEAFF
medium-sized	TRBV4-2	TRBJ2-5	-	TGTGCCAGCAGCCAAGATGGGAGGAAGCAAGAGACCCAGTACTTC	CASSQDGRKQETQYF
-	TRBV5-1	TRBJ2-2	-	TGCGCCAGCAGCTTGGCCGGGCAGGGCACCGGGGAGCTGTTTTTT	CASSLAGQGTGELFF
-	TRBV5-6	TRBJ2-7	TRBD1	TGTGCCAGCAGCTGGACAGGGGGCGAGCAGTACTTC	CASSWTGGEQYF
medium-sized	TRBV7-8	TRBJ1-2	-	TGTGCCAGCAGCCCCGGACCCGGGGGGGACTATGGCTACACCTTC	CASSPGPGGDYGYTF
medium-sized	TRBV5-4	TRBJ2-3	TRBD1	TGTGCCAGCAGCTTGATAGTTGACAGGGGCACAGATACGCAGTATTTT	CASSLIVDRGTDTQYF
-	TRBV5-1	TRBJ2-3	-	TGCGCCAGCAGCTTGAAAGGGGAAGATACGCAGTATTTT	CASSLKGEDTQYF
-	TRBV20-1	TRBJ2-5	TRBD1	TGCAGTGCTCCGGGACAGATTCCGGAGACCCAGTACTTC	CSAPGQIPETQYF
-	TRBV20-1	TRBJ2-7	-	TGCAGTGCTACCTACATCGGACAGTCCTACGAGCAGTACTTC	CSATYIGQSYEQYF
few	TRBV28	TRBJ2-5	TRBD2	TGTGCCAGCAGTTTATGGCTAGCGGGGGAAGAGACCCAGTACTTC	CASSLWLAGEETQYF
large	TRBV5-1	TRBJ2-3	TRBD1	TGCGCCAGCAGCCGGGACAGGGTAACAGATACGCAGTATTTT	CASSRDRVTDTQYF
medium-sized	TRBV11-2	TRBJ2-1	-	TGTGCCAGCAGCTCCAGGGTCGGAGGGTCCTACAATGAGCAGTTCTTC	CASSSRVGGSYNEQFF
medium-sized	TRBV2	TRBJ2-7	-	TGTGCCAGCAGTGAACTAGCCGAGCAGTACTTC	CASSELAEQYF
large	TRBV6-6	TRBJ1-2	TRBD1	TGTGCCAGCAGCCGGACAGGAGCTAACTATGGCTACACCTTC	CASSRTGANYGYTF
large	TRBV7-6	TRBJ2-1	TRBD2	TGTGCCAGCAGCTTAGTGGCTAGCGGCGGGGGTGAGCAGTTCTTC	CASSLVASGGGEQFF
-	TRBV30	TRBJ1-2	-	TGTGCCTTGGGACTTCGAGCTAACTATGGCTACACCTTC	CALGLRANYGYTF
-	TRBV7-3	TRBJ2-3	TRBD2	TGTGCCAGCGGGTTTAGCGGGGGCAGCACAGATACGCAGTATTTT	CASGFSGGSTDTQYF
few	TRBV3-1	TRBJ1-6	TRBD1	TGTGCCAGCAGCCAGGGACAGAGACAACCAGGCGACCTGAATTCACCCCTCCACTTT	CASSQGQRQPGDLNSPLHF
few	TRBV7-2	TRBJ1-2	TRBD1	TGTGCCAGCAGCGCCCAAACAGGGGCCGGCTATGGCTACACCTTC	CASSAQTGAGYGYTF
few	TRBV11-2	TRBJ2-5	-	TGTGCCAGCAGCTACGGGGAGAAAGAGACCCAGTACTTC	CASSYGEKETQYF
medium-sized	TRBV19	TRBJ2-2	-	TGTGCCAGTAGTATCACAGGGACCCCCTATGGCGGGGAGCTGTTTTTT	CASSITGTPYGGELFF